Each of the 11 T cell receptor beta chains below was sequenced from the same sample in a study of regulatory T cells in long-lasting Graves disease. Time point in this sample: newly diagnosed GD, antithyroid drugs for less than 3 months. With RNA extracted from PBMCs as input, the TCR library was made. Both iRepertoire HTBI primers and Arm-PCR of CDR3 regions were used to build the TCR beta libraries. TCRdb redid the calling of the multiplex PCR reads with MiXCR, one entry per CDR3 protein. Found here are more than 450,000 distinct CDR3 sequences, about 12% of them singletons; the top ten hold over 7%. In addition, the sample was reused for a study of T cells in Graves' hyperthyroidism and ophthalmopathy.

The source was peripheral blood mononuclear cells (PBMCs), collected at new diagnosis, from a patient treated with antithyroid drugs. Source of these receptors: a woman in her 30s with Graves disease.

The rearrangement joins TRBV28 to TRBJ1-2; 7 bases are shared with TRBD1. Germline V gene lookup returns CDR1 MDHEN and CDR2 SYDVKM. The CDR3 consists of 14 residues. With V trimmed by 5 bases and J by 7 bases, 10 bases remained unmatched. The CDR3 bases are TGTGCCAGCAGTCCGGGTGGACAGGCCTCTGGCTACACCTTC. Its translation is CASSPGGQASGYTF.

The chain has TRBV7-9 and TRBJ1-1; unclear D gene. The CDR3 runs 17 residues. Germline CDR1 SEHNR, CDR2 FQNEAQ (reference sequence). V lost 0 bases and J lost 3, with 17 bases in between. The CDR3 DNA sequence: TGTGCCAGCAGCTTAGCGCGGAGGTTCCAATCGGACACTGAAGCTTTCTTT. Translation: CASSLARRFQSDTEAFF.

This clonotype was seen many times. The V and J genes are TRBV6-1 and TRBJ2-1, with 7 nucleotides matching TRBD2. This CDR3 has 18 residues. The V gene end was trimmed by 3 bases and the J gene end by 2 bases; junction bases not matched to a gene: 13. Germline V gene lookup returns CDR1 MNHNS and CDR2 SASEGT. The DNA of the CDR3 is TGTGCCAGCAGTGAGAGGTTCTTCTCTAGCGGAGCCTACAATGAGCAGTTCTTC. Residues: CASSERFFSSGAYNEQFF.

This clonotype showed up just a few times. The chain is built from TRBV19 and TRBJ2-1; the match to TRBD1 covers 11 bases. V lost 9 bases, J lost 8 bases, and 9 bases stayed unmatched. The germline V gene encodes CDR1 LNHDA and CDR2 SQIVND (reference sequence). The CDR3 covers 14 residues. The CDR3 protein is CASSRTGGLDEQFF. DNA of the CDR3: TGTGCCAGCTCCCGGACAGGGGGCTTAGATGAGCAGTTCTTC.

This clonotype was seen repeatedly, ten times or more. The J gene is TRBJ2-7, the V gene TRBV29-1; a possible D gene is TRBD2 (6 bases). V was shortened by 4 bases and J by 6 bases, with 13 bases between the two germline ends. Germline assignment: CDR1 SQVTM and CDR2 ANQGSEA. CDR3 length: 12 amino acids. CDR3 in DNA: TGCAGCGTTGTTACTAGCCGAGGCGAGCAGTACTTC. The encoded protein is CSVVTSRGEQYF.

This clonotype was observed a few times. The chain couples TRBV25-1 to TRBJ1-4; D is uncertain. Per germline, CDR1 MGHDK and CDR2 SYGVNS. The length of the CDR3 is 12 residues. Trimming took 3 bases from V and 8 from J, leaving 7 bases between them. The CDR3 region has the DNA TGTGCCAGCAGTGAGTACGGGGAAAAACTGTTTTTT. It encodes CASSEYGEKLFF.

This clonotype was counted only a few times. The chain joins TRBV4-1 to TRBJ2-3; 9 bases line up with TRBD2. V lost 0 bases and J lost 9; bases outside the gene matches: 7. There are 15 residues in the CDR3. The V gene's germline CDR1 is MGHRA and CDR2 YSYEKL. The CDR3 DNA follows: TGCGCCAGCAGCCAAGACAGCGGGGGGTTCGGGACGCAGTATTTT. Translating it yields CASSQDSGGFGTQYF.

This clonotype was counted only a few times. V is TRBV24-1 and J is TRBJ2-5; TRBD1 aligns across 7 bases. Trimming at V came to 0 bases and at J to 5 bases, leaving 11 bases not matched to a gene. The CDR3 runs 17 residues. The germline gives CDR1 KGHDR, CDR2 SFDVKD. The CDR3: CATSDLPGTVGSETQYF. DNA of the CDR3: TGTGCCACCAGTGATTTGCCCGGGACAGTTGGATCTGAGACCCAGTACTTC.

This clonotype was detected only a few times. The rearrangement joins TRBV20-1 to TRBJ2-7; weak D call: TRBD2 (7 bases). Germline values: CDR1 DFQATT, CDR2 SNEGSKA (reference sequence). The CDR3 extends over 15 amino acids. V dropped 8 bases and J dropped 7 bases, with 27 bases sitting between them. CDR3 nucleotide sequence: TGCAGTACCGGGGGCAGCGGGCTAAAAGCGGGGGAGCAGTACTTC. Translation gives CSTGGSGLKAGEQYF.

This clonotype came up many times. CDR3: CSGSQGDEQYF. The DNA of the CDR3 is TGCAGCGGATCCCAGGGGGACGAGCAGTACTTC. This chain connects TRBV29-1 to TRBJ2-7, with TRBD1 matching 7 bases. The V gene's germline CDR1 is SQVTM and CDR2 ANQGSEA. V lost 7 bases to trimming and J lost 5 bases; unmatched junction nucleotides: 5. The CDR3 runs 11 residues.

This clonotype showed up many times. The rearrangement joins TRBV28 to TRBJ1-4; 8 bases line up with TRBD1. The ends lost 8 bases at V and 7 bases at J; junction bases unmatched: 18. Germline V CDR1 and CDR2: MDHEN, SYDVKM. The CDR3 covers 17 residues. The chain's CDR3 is CASLAGGSGLPSEKLFF. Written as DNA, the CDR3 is TGTGCCAGCCTGGCAGGGGGCTCAGGGTTGCCCTCTGAAAAACTGTTTTTT.